These 30 T cell receptor beta chains share one sample of origin, sequenced in a study of CD8+CD57+ T cells in acquired aplastic anemia. Profiling of TCR beta VDJ combinations and CDR3 sequences used genomic DNA as template. TCRdb itself ran the reads through MiXCR, one entry per CDR3 protein. Of over 150,000 distinct CDR3 sequences listed, 60% to 80% are singletons. Sequencing was done on patients that had shown CD8+CD57+ cell expansion by flow cytometry. Sequencing was performed on sorted CD4+, CD8+, or CD8+CD57+ T cells (not recorded which) from PBMCs. The receptors were sampled from a human donor with aplastic anemia.

The count of this clonotype is one. The chain combines TRBV7-9 with TRBJ2-1; the D gene is possibly TRBD2 (5 bases). The germline V gene has CDR1 SEHNR and CDR2 FQNEAQ (reference sequence). With 2 bases removed from V and 10 bases from J, the gap between germline ends came to 12 bases. The CDR3 runs to 13 residues. The CDR3 protein is CASSLYGMKEQFF. The CDR3 DNA sequence: TGTGCCAGCAGCTTATACGGGATGAAGGAGCAGTTCTTC.

The V gene is TRBV19, the J gene TRBJ1-1; 8 positions agree with TRBD1. The trim removed 7 bases at V and 4 bases at J, leaving 5 bases unmatched. CDR1 LNHDA and CDR2 SQIVND come from the germline V gene (reference sequence). The CDR3 has 13 amino acids. In DNA form, the CDR3 reads TGTGCCAGTACCGAAACAGGGGGCACTGAAGCTTTCTTT. Translated, it gives CASTETGGTEAFF. Together with reference TRBV19 and TRBJ1-1, the CDR3 gives the full variable domain: DGGITQSPKYLFRKEGQNVTLSCEQNLNHDAMYWYRQDPGQGLRLIYYSQIVNDFQKGDIAEGYSVSREKKESFPLTVTSAQKNPTAFYLCASTETGGTEAFFGQGTRLTVV.

As for this clonotype: This may arise from a read error, as a much more abundant clone is one base away. The chain employs TRBV10-3 and TRBJ1-1; tentative D call: TRBD1 (6 bases). CDR1 is ENHRY, CDR2 SYGVKD, per germline. This CDR3 has 14 residues. CDR3 residues: CAIGEAGADTEAFF. CDR3 coding DNA: TGTGCCATCGGTGAGGCAGGGGCTGACACTGAAGCTTTCTTT.

In this sample, this clonotype turned up a few times. The J gene is TRBJ2-7, the V gene TRBV20-1, with D possibly being TRBD2 (5 bases). V lost 3 bases to trimming and J lost 7 bases, with 7 bases between them. The germline V gene encodes CDR1 DFQATT and CDR2 SNEGSKA (reference sequence). The CDR3 loop spans 10 amino acids. The CDR3, as DNA: TGCAGTGCTAGTCGGGAAGAGCAGTACTTC. This encodes CSASREEQYF.

This clonotype was seen a handful of times. The chain employs TRBV10-3 and TRBJ1-5; D might be TRBD1 (5 bases). Germline CDR1 is ENHRY and CDR2 is SYGVKD. V dropped 3 bases and J dropped 3 bases, with 12 bases sitting between them. The CDR3 spans 15 residues. This CDR3 reads CAISDHGGINQPQHF. CDR3 in DNA: TGTGCCATCAGTGACCACGGGGGGATCAATCAGCCCCAGCATTTT.

The V gene is TRBV7-9, the J gene TRBJ1-2; 7 bases line up with TRBD1. V dropped 5 bases and J dropped 8; count of bases not matched to a gene: 5. Per germline, CDR1 SEHNR and CDR2 FQNEAQ (reference sequence). The CDR3 is 12 amino acids. CDR3 DNA: TGTGCCAGCAGCGGAGACAGGGTCGGCTACACCTTC. Residues: CASSGDRVGYTF.

The rearrangement links TRBV6-1 to TRBJ2-2; either TRBD1 or TRBD2 may fit D (5 bases each). Germline loops: CDR1 MNHNS, CDR2 SASEGT. This CDR3 spans 14 amino acids. V gave up 3 bases and J gave up 3 bases, with 8 bases separating them. The chain's CDR3 is CASSDGGDTGELFF. CDR3 nucleotides: TGTGCCAGCAGTGATGGGGGAGACACCGGGGAGCTGTTTTTT.

The chain is built from TRBV20-1 and TRBJ1-2, with 8 bases aligning to TRBD1. V dropped 4 bases and J dropped 8; count of bases not matched to a gene: 9. The CDR3 runs to 13 residues. In germline, CDR1 is DFQATT, CDR2 SNEGSKA (reference sequence). In DNA form, the CDR3 reads TGCAGTGCTACTAGGACAGGGCATGGGGGCTACACCTTC. Translating gives CSATRTGHGGYTF.

Concerning this clonotype itself: The junction shows a germline mismatch at one end, possibly a read error. This chain uses TRBV7-7 with TRBJ1-6; D is undetermined. The V gene's germline CDR1 is SSHAT and CDR2 FNYEAQ (reference sequence). CDR3 length: 17 residues. In DNA form, the CDR3 reads TGTGCTAGCAGCTCCCCCCTCCCAATAAGGACTGGTTCACCCCTCCACTTT. This codes for CASSSPLPIRTGSPLHF. Variable domain in full (rest from reference TRBV7-7 and TRBJ1-6): GAGVSQSPRYKVTKRGQDVTLRCDPISSHATLYWYQQALGQGPEFLTYFNYEAQPDKSGLPSDRFSAERPEGSISTLTIQRTEQRDSAMYRCASSSPLPIRTGSPLHFGNGTRLTVT.

The genes are TRBV24-1 and TRBJ2-6, with unresolved D. Trimming cost V 11 bases and J 0 bases, with 7 bases left between them. Germline V gives CDR1 KGHDR, CDR2 SFDVKD. The CDR3 covers 13 residues. The CDR3 sequence: CAIGLSGANVLTF. The CDR3 nucleotides are TGTGCCATAGGGCTCTCTGGGGCCAACGTCCTGACTTTC.

The table lists this clonotype with many counts. This chain links TRBV11-1 with TRBJ2-3, with D perhaps TRBD2 (7 bases). The CDR3 is made up of 16 amino acids. Germline V gene lookup returns CDR1 SGHAT and CDR2 FQDESV (reference sequence). V was shortened by 5 bases and J by 6 bases, with 21 bases between the two germline ends. The CDR3 sequence: CASSLDRDWGGDTQYF. The CDR3, as DNA: TGTGCCAGCAGCCTGGACCGGGACTGGGGGGGCGATACGCAGTATTTT.

This clonotype occurred once. The rearrangement uses TRBV9 and TRBJ2-3; 8 positions match TRBD2. The CDR3 spans 17 residues. The V segment lost 0 bases and the J segment 0 bases; nucleotides outside the gene matches: 6. From germline, CDR1 is SGDLS and CDR2 YYNGEE. CDR3 in amino acids: CASSVEGSGASTDTQYF. The DNA of the CDR3 is TGTGCCAGCAGCGTAGAAGGTAGCGGGGCCAGCACAGATACGCAGTATTTT.

This clonotype is labeled medium-sized. The chain carries TRBV15 and TRBJ1-2, with D unresolved. The CDR3 length is 14 residues. The V gene's germline CDR1 is LNHNV and CDR2 YYDKDF (reference sequence). The V and J ends lost 1 base and 6 bases respectively, with 12 bases between them. The CDR3 sequence: CATSRGEVVDGYTF. CDR3 sequence (DNA): TGTGCCACCAGCAGAGGGGAAGTAGTGGATGGCTACACCTTC.

V gene TRBV11-3 combines with J gene TRBJ2-6, with 11 nucleotides matching TRBD2. V was clipped by 5 bases and J by 16 bases; unmatched bases: 7. Looked up from germline, CDR1 is SGHNT and CDR2 is YENEEA. CDR3 length: 13 amino acids. DNA of the CDR3: TGTGCCAGCAGCCAAGTCGGGACTAGCGGACTGACTTTC. Encoded protein: CASSQVGTSGLTF. Together with reference TRBV11-3 and TRBJ2-6, the CDR3 gives the full variable domain: EAGVVQSPRYKIIEKKQPVAFWCNPISGHNTLYWYLQNLGQGPELLIRYENEEAVDDSQLPKDRFSAERLKGVDSTLKIQPAELGDSAVYLCASSQVGTSGLTFGAGSRLTVL.

The CDR3 nucleotides read TGTGCCACCAGCAGTCCCGGGGGGATTCAAGAGACCCAGTACTTC. Amino acids: CATSSPGGIQETQYF. The rearrangement links TRBV15 to TRBJ2-5; the match to TRBD2 covers 7 bases. The CDR3 covers 15 residues. After removal of 3 bases from V and 2 bases from J, the junction contained 6 bases not matched to a gene. Germline values: CDR1 LNHNV, CDR2 YYDKDF (reference sequence). Combining the CDR3 with reference TRBV15 and TRBJ2-5 gives the whole variable domain DAMVIQNPRYQVTQFGKPVTLSCSQTLNHNVMYWYQQKSSQAPKLLFHYYDKDFNNEADTPDNFQSRRPNTSFCFLDIRSPGLGDTAMYLCATSSPGGIQETQYFGPGTRLLVL.

V gene TRBV29-1 combines with J gene TRBJ1-4; 10 bases are shared with TRBD1. V was clipped by 6 bases and J by 7 bases; unmatched bases: 11. Germline V gene lookup returns CDR1 SQVTM and CDR2 ANQGSEA. CDR3 length: 15 residues. Here the CDR3 DNA reads TGCAGCGTGGCAACGACAGGGGGCGCGGTTGAAAAACTGTTTTTT. Amino acids: CSVATTGGAVEKLFF.

The V call is TRBV7-9, the J call TRBJ2-7; no firm D call. The CDR3 consists of 15 residues. With 3 bases removed from V and 0 bases from J, the gap between germline ends came to 12 bases. The germline gives CDR1 SEHNR, CDR2 FQNEAQ (reference sequence). Here the CDR3 reads CASSFMTAYSYEQYF. The CDR3 DNA sequence: TGTGCCAGCAGCTTTATGACGGCTTACTCCTACGAGCAGTACTTC.

J is TRBJ2-5 and V is TRBV7-2; tentative D call: TRBD2 (5 bases). From germline, CDR1 is SGHTA and CDR2 FQGNSA. The CDR3 is 13 amino acids. Trimming cost V 1 base and J 9 bases, with 12 bases left between them. For the CDR3, the DNA is TGTGCCAGCAGCTTAGGTGGTGTGGAGGCCCAGTACTTC. Protein product: CASSLGGVEAQYF.

For the CDR3, the DNA is TGTGCCAGCAGTGTCGGTGCCTCTGGGGCCAACGTCCTGACTTTC. This gives the protein CASSVGASGANVLTF. V and J are TRBV2 and TRBJ2-6; no clear D gene. Looked up from germline, CDR1 is SNHLY and CDR2 is FYNNEI. This CDR3 comprises 15 residues. V was cut by 4 bases and J by 0 bases, with 7 bases left in between.

This clonotype has only a few counts. V usage is TRBV9 and J usage is TRBJ1-1; D is ambiguous. CDR3 length equals 14 residues. The germline V and J ends were trimmed by 0 bases and 1 base, with 7 bases remaining between them. Germline V gene data show CDR1 as SGDLS and CDR2 as YYNGEE. CDR3 residues: CASSVGPANTEAFF. CDR3 coding DNA: TGTGCCAGCAGCGTAGGTCCAGCGAACACTGAAGCTTTCTTT.

J is TRBJ2-7 and V is TRBV6-6, with 9 bases lining up with TRBD1. Unmatched junction bases numbered 15, after V lost 6 bases and J lost 0 bases. CDR1 is MNHNY, CDR2 SVGAGI, per germline (reference sequence). There are 18 residues in the CDR3. The CDR3 sequence: CASRTRIRPGQGSYEQYF. The CDR3 DNA follows: TGTGCCAGCAGAACCAGAATACGTCCGGGACAGGGCTCCTACGAGCAGTACTTC.

The chain couples TRBV24-1 to TRBJ1-4; the match to TRBD1 covers 10 bases. The CDR3 extends over 13 amino acids. Germline V lookup: CDR1 KGHDR, CDR2 SFDVKD. J was trimmed by 8 bases and V by 9 bases; bases with no gene match: 5. The CDR3: CATPGQGNEKLFF. In DNA, the CDR3 is TGTGCCACCCCGGGACAGGGGAACGAAAAACTGTTTTTT.

By share of the sample, this clonotype is medium-sized. This chain links TRBV20-1 with TRBJ1-6; 9 bases agree with TRBD1. The CDR3 is 15 amino acids. The germline gives CDR1 DFQATT, CDR2 SNEGSKA (reference sequence). The ends lost 3 bases at V and 9 bases at J; junction bases unmatched: 9. CDR3 coding DNA: TGCAGTGCTAGGGGACAGGGCAATGAGGCTTCACCCCTCCACTTT. This sequence encodes CSARGQGNEASPLHF.

This clonotype was counted ten times or more. The V call is TRBV19, the J call TRBJ1-1; D gene uncertain. This CDR3 comprises 15 residues. In germline, CDR1 is LNHDA, CDR2 SQIVND (reference sequence). V lost 10 bases, J lost 0 bases, and 18 bases lay in between. CDR3 region: CATKEVGELNTEAFF. In DNA form, the CDR3 reads TGTGCCACCAAGGAGGTTGGGGAACTGAACACTGAAGCTTTCTTT.

V and J are TRBV20-1 and TRBJ1-1; D not certain. The ends were cut back, 5 bases at V and 1 base at J, with 11 bases in the middle. Germline CDR1 DFQATT, CDR2 SNEGSKA (reference sequence). This CDR3 region has 13 residues. CDR3 in amino acids: CSAPQTSNTEAFF. The CDR3 DNA is TGCAGTGCTCCTCAAACGTCGAACACTGAAGCTTTCTTT.

Only one count was recorded for this clonotype. The CDR3 DNA reads as TGTGCCAGCAGCTTGGATGGGAGCGACCTCTATGGCTACACCTTC. This gives the protein CASSLDGSDLYGYTF. The chain joins TRBV5-4 to TRBJ1-2, with no clear D. The germline V gene has CDR1 SGHNT and CDR2 YYREEE (reference sequence). V was shortened by 0 bases and J by 4 bases, with 13 bases between the two germline ends. The CDR3 is 15 residues long.

The J gene is TRBJ2-1, the V gene TRBV25-1; TRBD2 aligns across 12 bases. The trim removed 3 bases at V and 9 bases at J, leaving 3 bases unmatched. Germline V lookup: CDR1 MGHDK, CDR2 SYGVNS. The CDR3 runs 14 residues. The CDR3 DNA follows: TGTGCCAGCAGTGAGGGACTAGCGGGCAGTGAGCAGTTCTTC. The encoded protein is CASSEGLAGSEQFF. Drawing the rest from reference TRBV25-1 and TRBJ2-1, the complete variable domain is EADIYQTPRYLVIGTGKKITLECSQTMGHDKMYWYQQDPGMELHLIHYSYGVNSTEKGDLSSESTVSRIRTEHFPLTLESARPSHTSQYLCASSEGLAGSEQFFGPGTRLTVL.

V and J are TRBV7-3 and TRBJ1-1; D gene ambiguous. The CDR3 runs 13 residues. The V and J ends lost 2 bases and 4 bases respectively, with 8 bases between them. From germline, CDR1 is SGHTA and CDR2 FQGTGA. The CDR3 spells CASSLEPVTEAFF. CDR3 DNA sequence: TGTGCCAGCAGCTTAGAGCCTGTCACTGAAGCTTTCTTT.

V gene TRBV20-1 combines with J gene TRBJ1-4, with D possibly matching TRBD1 (6 bases). V lost 3 bases and J lost 6, with 17 bases in between. The CDR3 sequence is 15 residues long. Germline V gene lookup returns CDR1 DFQATT and CDR2 SNEGSKA (reference sequence). DNA for the CDR3: TGCAGTGCTAGCCCGGACAGTGCGGGATATGAAAAACTGTTTTTT. Translated, it gives CSASPDSAGYEKLFF.

CDR3: CAISDLRSSYNEQFF. The CDR3 nucleotides are TGTGCCATCAGTGATTTGCGGAGCTCCTACAATGAGCAGTTCTTC. V and J are TRBV10-3 and TRBJ2-1; no clear D. This CDR3 is 15 amino acids long. Per the germline V gene, CDR1 is ENHRY and CDR2 is SYGVKD. V dropped 3 bases and J dropped 0 bases, with 9 bases sitting between them.